The 7 T cell receptor beta chains below were found in one sample sequenced in a study of identifying expanded T cells in peripheral blood. Produced via immunoSEQ multiplex PCR; TCRdb's table is partial and in-frame only. The sample lists 110,000 or so clones, roughly nine tenths seen once, with 8.4% in the top ten. The material sequenced was blood. The receptors come from a person aged 18 to 69 in good health.

The chain is built from TRBV6-5 and TRBJ2-7; D not certain. Germline CDR1 and CDR2: MNHEY and SVGAGI. Trimming stripped 4 bases from V and 0 bases from J, with 13 bases between. CDR3 length: 15 residues. Written as DNA, the CDR3 is TGTGCCAGCAGTTTTGACTGGGAAAGCTCCTACGAGCAGTACTTC. The encoded protein is CASSFDWESSYEQYF.

In its sample, this clone was seen once. The rearrangement links TRBV5-4 to TRBJ2-5; 8 nucleotides match TRBD2. J was trimmed by 1 base and V by 4 bases; bases with no gene match: 9. In germline, CDR1 is SGHNT, CDR2 YYREEE (reference sequence). CDR3 length: 16 amino acids. CDR3 in amino acids: CASSGLATELQETQYF. In DNA form, the CDR3 reads TGTGCCAGCAGCGGACTAGCAACGGAGCTCCAAGAGACCCAGTACTTC.

The gene calls are TRBV10-1 and TRBJ2-1; 12 bases are a match to TRBD1. The CDR3 loop spans 19 amino acids. Germline CDR1 WNHNN, CDR2 SYGVQD (reference sequence). V lost 0 bases to trimming and J lost 9 bases; unmatched junction nucleotides: 15. In DNA, the CDR3 is TGCGCCAGCAGTGAGTCGACGGGGACAGGGGGCGCTTACGGGAGTGAGCAGTTCTTC. Protein: CASSESTGTGGAYGSEQFF.

The chain links TRBV6-5 to TRBJ1-4; D call uncertain. Trimming pared 4 bases from V and 8 bases from J, leaving 14 bases between. There are 14 residues in the CDR3. Per germline, CDR1 MNHEY and CDR2 SVGAGI. For the CDR3, the DNA is TGTGCCAGCAGTTCCGCTCCATATCAGGAAAAACTGTTTTTT. Translating gives CASSSAPYQEKLFF.

V and J are TRBV7-7 and TRBJ2-2; the D gene is possibly TRBD1 (6 bases). The V end lost 4 bases, the J end lost 5 bases, and 8 bases lay between the germline ends. The CDR3 has 13 amino acids. Germline loops: CDR1 SSHAT, CDR2 FNYEAQ (reference sequence). The CDR3: CASSSTGTGELFF. The CDR3 nucleotides read TGTGCCAGCAGCTCCACAGGGACCGGGGAGCTGTTTTTT.

V and J are TRBV29-1 and TRBJ2-7; the match to TRBD1 covers 8 bases. Germline-derived CDR1 and CDR2 are SQVTM and ANQGSEA. The CDR3 spans 12 residues. With 1 base clipped from V and 11 bases from J, the junction kept 7 bases outside the gene matches. The CDR3 sequence: CSVEVPQGAKYF. CDR3 DNA sequence: TGCAGCGTTGAAGTTCCCCAGGGGGCGAAGTACTTC.

This chain joins TRBV18 and TRBJ2-7, with 7 positions matching TRBD1. Germline loops: CDR1 KGHSH, CDR2 LQKENI. The CDR3 loop spans 14 amino acids. Trimming at V came to 5 bases and at J to 0 bases, leaving 4 bases not matched to a gene. CDR3 DNA: TGTGCCAGCTCAACCGGGACAGACTCCTACGAGCAGTACTTC. Its protein is CASSTGTDSYEQYF.